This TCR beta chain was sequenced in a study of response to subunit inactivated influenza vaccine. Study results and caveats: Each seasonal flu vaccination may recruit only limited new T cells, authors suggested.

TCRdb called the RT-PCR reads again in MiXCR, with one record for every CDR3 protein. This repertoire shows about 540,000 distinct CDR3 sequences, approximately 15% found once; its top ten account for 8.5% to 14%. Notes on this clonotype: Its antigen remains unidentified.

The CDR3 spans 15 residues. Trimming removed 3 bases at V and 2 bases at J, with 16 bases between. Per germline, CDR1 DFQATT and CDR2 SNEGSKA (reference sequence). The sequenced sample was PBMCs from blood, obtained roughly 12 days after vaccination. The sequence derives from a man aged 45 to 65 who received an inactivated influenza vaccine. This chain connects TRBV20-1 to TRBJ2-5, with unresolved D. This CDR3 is CSASRPAAPQETQYF. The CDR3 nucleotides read TGCAGTGCTAGTCGTCCCGCGGCCCCTCAAGAGACCCAGTACTTC.